This is a list of T cell receptor beta chains from one sample in a study of beta chain features in type 1 diabetes. The assay was immunoSEQ multiplex PCR, and TCRdb's table has in-frame clones only and misses some. This table holds some 48,000 clones, roughly 48% found once. Input material: stem cell memory CD4+ T cells from blood. These receptors came from a man between 25 and 39 years old with type 1 diabetes. The CDR3 runs from the conserved cysteine through the conserved F or W. D genes are given only for firm matches. Clone size is stated in some rows and not others, as once, few, many or a class when expanded.

j_gene,v_gene,d_gene,abundance,CDR3nt,CDR3aa
TRBJ1-4,TRBV18,TRBD1,NA,TGTGCCAGCTCAAACGGGGACAGCAAAAAACTGTTTTTT,CASSNGDSKKLFF
TRBJ2-2,TRBV7-3,NA,NA,TGTGCCAGCAGCTTAGACAGGAGCACCGGGGAGCTGTTTTTT,CASSLDRSTGELFF
TRBJ2-7,TRBV5-1,NA,NA,TGCGCCAGCAGCTTGGCGTTAGCGGTCTCCTACGAGCAGTACTTC,CASSLALAVSYEQYF
TRBJ1-5,TRBV28,NA,few,TGTGCCAGCAGGGCCGGGAGGGGCCGCAATCAGCCCCAGCATTTT,CASRAGRGRNQPQHF
TRBJ1-1,TRBV29-1,NA,NA,TGCAGCGTTGAAGATCGAGGACAGCACACTGAAGCTTTCTTT,CSVEDRGQHTEAFF
TRBJ2-2,TRBV5-6,NA,NA,TGTGCCAGCAGCTTGAGGGGCATCCGTCCCGGGGAGCTGTTTTTT,CASSLRGIRPGELFF
TRBJ1-2,TRBV18,TRBD1,NA,TGTGCCAGCTCACAGTCCCGGGACAGGGTTGCTAACTATGGCTACACCTTC,CASSQSRDRVANYGYTF
TRBJ2-7,TRBV2,TRBD2,once,TGTGCCAGCTCTCGGACTAGCGGGAGCTCCTACGAGCAGTACTTC,CASSRTSGSSYEQYF
TRBJ1-2,TRBV29-1,NA,few,TGCAGCGTCGGTCAGGTCTATGGCTACACCTTC,CSVGQVYGYTF
TRBJ2-4,TRBV5-1,TRBD2,NA,TGCGCCAGCAGCTGGGCAGGCGCGGGAGATGGAAACATTCAGTACTTC,CASSWAGAGDGNIQYF
TRBJ2-5,TRBV5-1,TRBD2,few,TGCGCCAGCAGGAAGAACGGACTAGCGGGACAGGAGACCCAGTACTTC,CASRKNGLAGQETQYF
TRBJ2-7,TRBV18,TRBD1,few,TGTGCCAGCTCACCCTTGGGACAGGGCGACGAGCAGTACTTC,CASSPLGQGDEQYF
TRBJ2-1,TRBV5-4,NA,few,TGTGCCAGCAGCTATATTGGGGGACTTGAGCAGTTCTTC,CASSYIGGLEQFF
TRBJ1-1,TRBV7-9,TRBD1,NA,TGTGCCAGCAGCCCCAGGGACAGGGTCATTAGCACTGAAGCTTTCTTT,CASSPRDRVISTEAFF
TRBJ2-3,TRBV18,NA,few,TGTGCCAGCTCACCGAGGGAAACTAGCACAGATACGCAGTATTTT,CASSPRETSTDTQYF
TRBJ1-4,TRBV11-2,NA,NA,TGTGCCAGCAGCTTTCAAGGGGGAAGTAATGAAAAACTGTTTTTT,CASSFQGGSNEKLFF
TRBJ1-4,TRBV5-1,NA,few,TGCGCCAGCAGCTTGTTGTGGGCTAAGGATGAAAAACTGTTTTTT,CASSLLWAKDEKLFF
TRBJ2-2,TRBV5-1,TRBD2,NA,TGCGCCAGCAGCCTGCTAGCGGACACCGGGGAGCTGTTTTTT,CASSLLADTGELFF
TRBJ2-4,TRBV5-1,NA,few,TGCGCCAGCAGCTTGGATTTGGGGCGGAGCAAAAACATTCAGTACTTC,CASSLDLGRSKNIQYF
TRBJ2-7,TRBV5-1,TRBD1,NA,TGCGCCAGCAGCTTGGGACAGGGCGACTACGAGCAGTACTTC,CASSLGQGDYEQYF
TRBJ1-2,TRBV11-1,TRBD1,few,TGTGCCAGCAGCTTTGGACAGGGGGCGCGAGGCTACACCTTC,CASSFGQGARGYTF
TRBJ2-1,TRBV11-2,TRBD2,NA,TGTGCCAGCAGCCGACTAGCGGGACTAGTAACAAGCTCCTACAATGAGCAGTTCTTC,CASSRLAGLVTSSYNEQFF
TRBJ2-2,TRBV28,NA,NA,TGTGCCAGCAGTCCTGGCGGACAGAACACCGGGGAGCTGTTTTTT,CASSPGGQNTGELFF
TRBJ2-1,TRBV19,NA,NA,TGTGCCAGTAGTATCTACCCTTCCAATGAGCAGTTCTTC,CASSIYPSNEQFF
TRBJ2-7,TRBV19,TRBD1,NA,TGTGCCAGTAGTGCACGGACAGGGGGCGAGCAGTACTTC,CASSARTGGEQYF
TRBJ1-5,TRBV2,NA,NA,TGTGCCAGCAGTGCGCAGGGTCGTCAGCCCCAGCATTTT,CASSAQGRQPQHF
TRBJ1-1,TRBV7-9,TRBD1,NA,TGTGCCATTGGACAGGGGGCTTTTGAAGCTTTCTTT,CAIGQGAFEAFF
TRBJ2-2,TRBV9,TRBD2,NA,TGTGCCAGCAGCGTAAGCGGGAGAGCCCCCGGGGAGCTGTTTTTT,CASSVSGRAPGELFF
TRBJ2-3,TRBV18,TRBD1,few,TGTGCCAGCTCACCGACAGGGGCCACAGATACGCAGTATTTT,CASSPTGATDTQYF
TRBJ2-2,TRBV7-3,NA,few,TGTGCCAGCAGCTTAAGGGCCACCGGGGAGCTGTTTTTT,CASSLRATGELFF
TRBJ2-7,TRBV19,TRBD2,NA,TGTGCCAGTAGTAATCCCGGCGGGAGGTTAGGCGAGCAGTACTTC,CASSNPGGRLGEQYF
TRBJ2-2,TRBV7-9,TRBD2,NA,TGTGCCAGCAGCCTCGTACTAGCGGGAGGCCCGAACACCGGGGAGCTGTTTTTT,CASSLVLAGGPNTGELFF
TRBJ2-1,TRBV5-1,TRBD2,NA,TGCGCCAGCAAGTTAGCGGGAGGAAGCAATGAGCAGTTCTTC,CASKLAGGSNEQFF
TRBJ2-3,TRBV12-5,NA,NA,TGTGCTAGTGGTTTGTCGGGGAACACAGATACGCAGTATTTT,CASGLSGNTDTQYF
TRBJ2-1,TRBV10-2,TRBD1,NA,TGCGCCAGCCGGGAGGGGACAGGGGGCTACAATGAGCAGTTCTTC,CASREGTGGYNEQFF
TRBJ2-7,TRBV21-1,NA,few,TGTGCCAGCAGCAAAGGTCCAGAATTCTCCTACGAGCAGTACTTC,CASSKGPEFSYEQYF
TRBJ1-1,TRBV9,TRBD1,NA,TGTGCCAGCAGCGCGGGACAGCCCCGGGAGAACACTGAAGCTTTCTTT,CASSAGQPRENTEAFF
TRBJ2-7,TRBV15,TRBD2,few,TGTGCCACCCATAGCGGGAGGGCCAGGGAAGACGAGCAGTACTTC,CATHSGRAREDEQYF
TRBJ1-1,TRBV7-9,TRBD1,NA,TGTGCCAGCAGTCAGACAGGGGGCACTGAAGCTTTCTTT,CASSQTGGTEAFF
TRBJ2-1,TRBV10-3,TRBD1,NA,TGTGCCATCAGTGAGTTTGTGGGGGACAGGGGGTTCAGGACATCTAATGAGCAGTTCTTC,CAISEFVGDRGFRTSNEQFF
TRBJ2-7,TRBV28,TRBD1,NA,TGTGCCAGCAGTTTTGGCGACAGGGACTACGAGCAGTACTTC,CASSFGDRDYEQYF
TRBJ1-2,TRBV28,TRBD1,NA,TGTGCCAGCAGTTCGGGACAGGGGGCAAAAGGCTACACCTTC,CASSSGQGAKGYTF
TRBJ2-5,TRBV18,TRBD1,few,TGTGCCAGCTCACAGGGGGCGGCAGAGACCCAGTACTTC,CASSQGAAETQYF
TRBJ2-1,TRBV18,TRBD2,NA,TGTGCCAGCTCAGACCAGGCGGGAGGCCTGGATGAGCAGTTCTTC,CASSDQAGGLDEQFF
TRBJ1-1,TRBV7-9,NA,NA,TGTGCCAGCAGCCAATACAGGGAAGGGGAAGCTTTCTTT,CASSQYREGEAFF
TRBJ1-1,TRBV18,NA,few,TGTGCCAGCTCACCACAGGGGATGGCGGACACTGAAGCTTTCTTT,CASSPQGMADTEAFF
TRBJ1-4,TRBV21-1,NA,NA,TGTGCCAGCCCCCGAAAGGTGGGCAACAGGGGTGAAAAACTGTTTTTT,CASPRKVGNRGEKLFF
TRBJ2-3,TRBV7-2,NA,NA,TGTGCCAGCAGCTTAGGCAGGGCCCATACGCAGTATTTT,CASSLGRAHTQYF
TRBJ2-1,TRBV5-1,TRBD2,NA,TGCGCCAGCAGCTTTACTAGCGGGAGATTCGATGAGCAGTTCTTC,CASSFTSGRFDEQFF
TRBJ2-1,TRBV6-4,TRBD1,NA,TGTGCCAGCAGTGACGGAGGGACAGGCAACAATGAGCAGTTCTTC,CASSDGGTGNNEQFF